This is a list of T cell receptor beta chains from one sample in a study of neurological immune-mediated disorders. Each CDR3 protein gets one entry after TCRdb re-called the 5' RACE reads with MiXCR. The sample holds 70,000 to 90,000 distinct CDR3 sequences, over 4.5% seen once. The sample was PBMCs. The receptors were gathered from a woman aged 60-75 years with multiple sclerosis. Each CDR3 is given with its conserved first and last residue. A D gene is named only where the DNA matches it firmly. Not every row has a clone size; where given, it reads once, few, many or a size class.

many,TRBV20-1,TRBD2,TRBJ2-1,TGCAGTGCTAGCCGACTAGCGGGGTCCTACAATGAGCAGTTCTTC,CSASRLAGSYNEQFF
few,TRBV5-1,TRBD1,TRBJ2-7,TGCGCCAGCAGCCCCCGGACAGGGGAATACGAGCAGTACTTC,CASSPRTGEYEQYF
many,TRBV29-1,-,TRBJ2-1,TGCAGCGTTGCGGGAACTCCCTCGGGCTCCTACAATGAGCAGTTCTTC,CSVAGTPSGSYNEQFF
large,TRBV5-6,-,TRBJ2-1,TGTGCCAGCAGCTTGGTTGGTGCGGGGGCCTCCTACAATGAGCAGTTCTTC,CASSLVGAGASYNEQFF
-,TRBV6-6,TRBD1,TRBJ1-1,TGTGCCAGCAGCCAAAAGGGACAGCAGAACACTGAAGCTTTCTTT,CASSQKGQQNTEAFF
many,TRBV20-1,-,TRBJ2-3,TGCAGTGCTAGCGAGCGCCAAAACGCAGGCACAGATACGCAGTATTTT,CSASERQNAGTDTQYF
many,TRBV5-1,-,TRBJ2-1,TGCGCCAGCACCCCACAGAGAGAGAATGAGCAGTTCTTC,CASTPQRENEQFF
many,TRBV2,-,TRBJ2-1,TGTGCCAGCAGTGCCTCAGGGGTTCATGAGCAGTTCTTC,CASSASGVHEQFF
many,TRBV12-3/TRBV12-4,-,TRBJ1-5,TGTGCCAGCAGTTTCTGGTCACTTTCTATGGGTCAGCCCCAGCATTTT,CASSFWSLSMGQPQHF
many,TRBV6-5,-,TRBJ1-6,TGTGCCAGCAGTTACGGGGGGACAAAGACTAGATCACCCCTCCACTTT,CASSYGGTKTRSPLHF
many,TRBV5-1,-,TRBJ2-3,TGCGCCAGCAGCTTAACGACGACAGATACGCAGTATTTT,CASSLTTTDTQYF
many,TRBV5-1,-,TRBJ1-2,TGCGCCAGCAGCTTGGAGGGGAGAAGGGAGGATGGCTACACCTTC,CASSLEGRREDGYTF
many,TRBV15,-,TRBJ2-2,TGTGCCACCAGGGATGAACTACTACGAGGCGGGGAGCTGTTTTTT,CATRDELLRGGELFF
few,TRBV14,-,TRBJ2-2,TGTGCCAGCAGCCAAGAAACACGGACCGGGGAGCTGTTTTTT,CASSQETRTGELFF
many,TRBV5-1,TRBD2,TRBJ2-2,TGCGCCAGCAGCTCCGGACTAGCGGGGGGGCACACCGGGGAGCTGTTTTTT,CASSSGLAGGHTGELFF
many,TRBV14,-,TRBJ2-5,TGTGCCAGCTCCCCCGCGGTAGGAGGGACCCAGTACTTC,CASSPAVGGTQYF
many,TRBV5-1,TRBD2,TRBJ2-3,TGCGCCAGCAGCGGCACCTTAGCGGGGGGGCGCGCAGATACGCAGTATTTT,CASSGTLAGGRADTQYF
many,TRBV28,-,TRBJ1-5,TGTGCCAGCAGTTTTTTGGCAACGGGCAGTAGCAATCAGCCCCAGCATTTT,CASSFLATGSSNQPQHF
-,TRBV18,TRBD1,TRBJ2-4,TGTGCCAGCTCACGACAGGGGGGCTCCAAAAACATTCAGTACTTC,CASSRQGGSKNIQYF
many,TRBV5-1,TRBD1,TRBJ2-5,TGCGCCAGCAGCTTGACAGGGGGCCAAGAGACCCAGTACTTC,CASSLTGGQETQYF